The clone carrying this T cell receptor beta chain appeared a few times. Clones were sequenced by immunoSEQ multiplex PCR, and TCRdb holds only the in-frame ones, with some missing. The sample includes about 45,000 clones, about 85% of them seen just once. Trimming stripped 2 bases from V and 4 bases from J, with 5 bases between. This CDR3 comprises 13 residues. The data belong to a study of blood T cell repertoires in COVID-19. Study-level information: Acute and convalescent COVID-19 specimens originated in the United States, Italy and Spain. Sources were T cells, B-cell-depleted T cells, or PBMCs; the material itself was cDNA or gDNA.

Input material: peripheral blood. V gene TRBV12-3 or TRBV12-4 combines with J gene TRBJ2-2; D ambiguous. The receptor was derived from a woman aged 80 or older with acute or convalescent COVID-19. DNA of the CDR3: TGTGCCAGCAGTTTATCGAGCACCGGGGAGCTGTTTTTT. Encoded protein: CASSLSSTGELFF.